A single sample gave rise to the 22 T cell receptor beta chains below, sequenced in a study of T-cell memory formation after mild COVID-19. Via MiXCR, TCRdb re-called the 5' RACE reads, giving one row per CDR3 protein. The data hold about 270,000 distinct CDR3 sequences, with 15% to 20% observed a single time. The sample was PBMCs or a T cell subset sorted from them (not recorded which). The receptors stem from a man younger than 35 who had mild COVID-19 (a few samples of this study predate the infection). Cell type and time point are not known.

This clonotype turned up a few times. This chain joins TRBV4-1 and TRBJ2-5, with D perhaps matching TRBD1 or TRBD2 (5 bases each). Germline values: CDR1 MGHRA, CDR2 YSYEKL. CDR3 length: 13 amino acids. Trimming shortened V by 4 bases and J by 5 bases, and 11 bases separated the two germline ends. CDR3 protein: CASSPGLRETQYF. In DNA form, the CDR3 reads TGCGCCAGCAGCCCGGGGCTCAGGGAGACCCAGTACTTC.

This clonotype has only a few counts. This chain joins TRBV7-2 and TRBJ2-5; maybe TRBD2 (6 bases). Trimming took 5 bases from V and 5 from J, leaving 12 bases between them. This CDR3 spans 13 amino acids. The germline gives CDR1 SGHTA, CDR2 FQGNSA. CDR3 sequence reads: CASSERRAETQYF. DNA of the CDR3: TGTGCCAGCAGCGAAAGGAGGGCTGAGACCCAGTACTTC.

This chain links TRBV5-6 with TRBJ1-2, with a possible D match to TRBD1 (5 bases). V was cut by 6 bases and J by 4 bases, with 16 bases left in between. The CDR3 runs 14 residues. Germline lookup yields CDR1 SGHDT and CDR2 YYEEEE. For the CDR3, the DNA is TGTGCCAGCACCCAAAGTTTGGGGACCTATGGCTACACCTTC. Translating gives CASTQSLGTYGYTF.

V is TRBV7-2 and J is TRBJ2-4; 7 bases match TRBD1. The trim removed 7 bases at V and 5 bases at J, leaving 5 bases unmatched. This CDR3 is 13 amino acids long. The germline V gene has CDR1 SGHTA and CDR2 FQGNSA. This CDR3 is CASTTGTENIQYF. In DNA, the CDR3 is TGTGCCAGCACCACCGGGACAGAAAACATTCAGTACTTC.

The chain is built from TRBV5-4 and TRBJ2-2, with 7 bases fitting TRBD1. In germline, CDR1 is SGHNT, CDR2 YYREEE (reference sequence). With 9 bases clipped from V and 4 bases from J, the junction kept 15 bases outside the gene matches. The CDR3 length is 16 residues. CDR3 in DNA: TGTGCCACCGCTGGGTTGAAGGGGGCTGGCACCGGGGAGCTGTTTTTT. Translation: CATAGLKGAGTGELFF.

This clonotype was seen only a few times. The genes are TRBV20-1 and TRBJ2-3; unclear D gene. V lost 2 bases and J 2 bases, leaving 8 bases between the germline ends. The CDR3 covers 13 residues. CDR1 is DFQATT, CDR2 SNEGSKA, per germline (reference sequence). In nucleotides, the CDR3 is TGCAGTGCTAGAATCTCCTCCACAGATACGCAGTATTTT. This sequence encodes CSARISSTDTQYF.

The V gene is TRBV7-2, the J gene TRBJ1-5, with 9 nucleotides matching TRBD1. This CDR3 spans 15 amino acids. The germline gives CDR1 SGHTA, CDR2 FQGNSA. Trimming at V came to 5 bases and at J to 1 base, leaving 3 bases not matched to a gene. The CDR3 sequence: CASSPQGASNQPQHF. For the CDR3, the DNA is TGTGCCAGCAGCCCACAGGGGGCGAGCAATCAGCCCCAGCATTTT.

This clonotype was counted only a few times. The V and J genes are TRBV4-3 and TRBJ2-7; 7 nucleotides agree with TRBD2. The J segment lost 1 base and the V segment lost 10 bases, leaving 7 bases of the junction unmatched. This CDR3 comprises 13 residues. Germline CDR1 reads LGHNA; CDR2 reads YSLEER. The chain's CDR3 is CATGEGGSYEQYF. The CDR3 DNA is TGCGCCACCGGAGAGGGAGGGTCCTACGAGCAGTACTTC.

The CDR3 region has the DNA TGTGCCAGCAGCGACACCTACGCGTGGCGGGGACGCACAGATACGCAGTATTTT. Residues: CASSDTYAWRGRTDTQYF. The chain carries TRBV7-9 and TRBJ2-3; weak D call: TRBD2 (6 bases). The CDR3 sequence is 18 residues long. Looked up from germline, CDR1 is SEHNR and CDR2 is FQNEAQ (reference sequence). V was clipped by 5 bases and J by 1 base, with 22 bases between them. The entire variable domain, with the rest obtained from reference TRBV7-9 and TRBJ2-3, is as follows: DTGVSQNPRHKITKRGQNVTFRCDPISEHNRLYWYRQTLGQGPEFLTYFQNEAQLEKSRLLSDRFSAERPKGSFSTLEIQRTEQGDSAMYLCASSDTYAWRGRTDTQYFGPGTRLTVL.

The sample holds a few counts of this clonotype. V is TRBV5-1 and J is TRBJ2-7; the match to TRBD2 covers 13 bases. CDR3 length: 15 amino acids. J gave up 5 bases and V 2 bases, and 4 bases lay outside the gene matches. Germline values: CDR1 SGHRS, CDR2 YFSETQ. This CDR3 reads CASSFQGLAGDEQYF. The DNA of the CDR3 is TGCGCCAGCAGCTTTCAAGGACTAGCGGGGGACGAGCAGTACTTC.

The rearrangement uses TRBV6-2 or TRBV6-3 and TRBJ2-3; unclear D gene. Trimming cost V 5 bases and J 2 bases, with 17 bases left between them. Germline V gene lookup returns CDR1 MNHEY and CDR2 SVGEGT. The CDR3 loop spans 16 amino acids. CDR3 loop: CASSTPIGSYTDTQYF. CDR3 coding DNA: TGTGCCAGCAGTACCCCCATAGGGTCCTACACAGATACGCAGTATTTT.

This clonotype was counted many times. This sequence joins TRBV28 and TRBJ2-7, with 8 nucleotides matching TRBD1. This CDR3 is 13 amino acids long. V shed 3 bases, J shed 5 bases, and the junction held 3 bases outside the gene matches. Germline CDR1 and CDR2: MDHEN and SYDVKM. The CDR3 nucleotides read TGTGCCAGCAGTTTTGACAGGGGCCACGAGCAGTACGTC. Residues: CASSFDRGHEQYV.

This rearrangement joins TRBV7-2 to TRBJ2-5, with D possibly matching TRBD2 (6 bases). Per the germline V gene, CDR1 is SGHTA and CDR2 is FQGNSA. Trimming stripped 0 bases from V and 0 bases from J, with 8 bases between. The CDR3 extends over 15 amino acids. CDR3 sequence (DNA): TGTGCCAGCAGCTTAGCTGGGGGGTACCAAGAGACCCAGTACTTC. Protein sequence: CASSLAGGYQETQYF. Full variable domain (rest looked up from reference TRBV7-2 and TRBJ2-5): GAGVSQSPSNKVTEKGKDVELRCDPISGHTALYWYRQSLGQGLEFLIYFQGNSAPDKSGLPSDRFSAERTGGSVSTLTIQRTQQEDSAVYLCASSLAGGYQETQYFGPGTRLLVL.

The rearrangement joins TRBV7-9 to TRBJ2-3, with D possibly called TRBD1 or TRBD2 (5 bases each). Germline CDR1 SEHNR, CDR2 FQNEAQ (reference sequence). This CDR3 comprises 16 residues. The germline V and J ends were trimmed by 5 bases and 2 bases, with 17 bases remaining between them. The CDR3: CASSPGTLLSTDTQYF. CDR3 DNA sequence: TGTGCCAGCAGCCCAGGGACGCTACTCTCCACAGATACGCAGTATTTT.

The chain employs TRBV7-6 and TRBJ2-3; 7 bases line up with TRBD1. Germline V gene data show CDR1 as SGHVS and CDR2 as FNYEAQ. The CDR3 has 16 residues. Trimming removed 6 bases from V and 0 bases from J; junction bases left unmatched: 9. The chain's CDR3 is CASSLAWDSSTDTQYF. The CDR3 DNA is TGTGCCAGCAGTCTTGCATGGGACAGTAGCACAGATACGCAGTATTTT.

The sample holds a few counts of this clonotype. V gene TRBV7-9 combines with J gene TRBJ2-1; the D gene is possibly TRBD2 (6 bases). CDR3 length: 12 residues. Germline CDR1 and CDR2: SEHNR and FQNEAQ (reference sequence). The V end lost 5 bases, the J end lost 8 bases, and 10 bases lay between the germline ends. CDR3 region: CASSRRGDEQFF. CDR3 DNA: TGTGCCAGCAGCCGGAGGGGCGATGAGCAGTTCTTC.

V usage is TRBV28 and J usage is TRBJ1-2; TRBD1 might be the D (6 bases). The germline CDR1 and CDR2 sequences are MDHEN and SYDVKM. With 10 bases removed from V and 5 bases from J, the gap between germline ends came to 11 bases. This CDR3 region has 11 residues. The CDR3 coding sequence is TGTGCCACCAACAGGGCGTATGGCTACACCTTC. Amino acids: CATNRAYGYTF.

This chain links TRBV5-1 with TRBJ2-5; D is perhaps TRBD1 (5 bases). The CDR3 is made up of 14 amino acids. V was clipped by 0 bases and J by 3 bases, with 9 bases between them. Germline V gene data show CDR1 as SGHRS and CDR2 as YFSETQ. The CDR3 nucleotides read TGCGCCAGCAGCTTGGAAACCAGGGAAGAGACCCAGTACTTC. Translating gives CASSLETREETQYF.

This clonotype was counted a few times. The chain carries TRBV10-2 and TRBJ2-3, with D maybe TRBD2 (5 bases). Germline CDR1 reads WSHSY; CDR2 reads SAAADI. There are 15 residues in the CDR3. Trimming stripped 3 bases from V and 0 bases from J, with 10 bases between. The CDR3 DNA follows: TGCGCCAGCAGTGACCCAGCGGCGAGCACAGATACGCAGTATTTT. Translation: CASSDPAASTDTQYF.

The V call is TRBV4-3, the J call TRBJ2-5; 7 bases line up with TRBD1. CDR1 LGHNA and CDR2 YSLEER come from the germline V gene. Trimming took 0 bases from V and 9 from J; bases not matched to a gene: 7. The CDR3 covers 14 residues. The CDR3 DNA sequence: TGCGCCAGCAGCCAAGAAGACAGGGTTATGGCCCAGTACTTC. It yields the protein CASSQEDRVMAQYF.

The CDR3 DNA reads as TGTGCCAGCAGCTCCCAGACTAGCCCGGAGACCCAGTACTTC. Protein sequence: CASSSQTSPETQYF. The V gene is TRBV7-2, the J gene TRBJ2-5; 7 positions match TRBD2. This CDR3 contains 14 residues. Germline assignment: CDR1 SGHTA and CDR2 FQGNSA. With 4 bases clipped from V and 5 bases from J, the junction kept 7 bases outside the gene matches.

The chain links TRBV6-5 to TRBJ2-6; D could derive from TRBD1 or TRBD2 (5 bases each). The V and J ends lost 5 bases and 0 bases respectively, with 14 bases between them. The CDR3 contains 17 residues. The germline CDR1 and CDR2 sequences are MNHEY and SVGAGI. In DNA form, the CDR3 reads TGTGCCAGCAGTCCGTACGGGGCGACCTCTGGGGCCAACGTCCTGACTTTC. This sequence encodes CASSPYGATSGANVLTF.